This passage covers 4 T cell receptor beta chains from one sample sequenced in a study of shared clonotypes between healthy human individuals. Data came from immunoSEQ multiplex PCR; TCRdb stores just in-frame clones and leaves some out. The sample shows 500,000 to 550,000 clones, roughly 95% of them seen only once. Sequencing was done on a sample of naive CD4+ T cells sorted from blood. Subset in this sample: CD45RA+ positively selected. Source of these receptors: a woman in her twenties or thirties in good health.

The gene calls are TRBV7-9 and TRBJ1-1; 8 nucleotides align to TRBD1. Trimming took 7 bases from V and 5 from J; bases not matched to a gene: 9. Germline V lookup: CDR1 SEHNR, CDR2 FQNEAQ (reference sequence). The CDR3 is made up of 14 amino acids. The CDR3 loop is CASNPQGAATEAFF. The DNA for the CDR3 is TGTGCCAGCAACCCGCAGGGGGCGGCTACTGAAGCTTTCTTT.

V gene TRBV2 combines with J gene TRBJ2-7; 9 nucleotides line up with TRBD1. This CDR3 has 14 amino acids. With 1 base clipped from V and 3 bases from J, the junction kept 1 base outside the gene matches. Per germline, CDR1 SNHLY and CDR2 FYNNEI. CDR3 sequence (DNA): TGTGCCAGCAGTGAAGACAGGGGGCTCTACGAGCAGTACTTC. Its protein is CASSEDRGLYEQYF.

The rearrangement links TRBV5-6 to TRBJ2-7, with 7 nucleotides matching TRBD2. J was trimmed by 0 bases and V by 0 bases; bases with no gene match: 3. The CDR3 runs 15 residues. Germline CDR1 is SGHDT and CDR2 is YYEEEE. The CDR3 DNA sequence: TGTGCCAGCAGCTTGGTGGGACTAAGCTCCTACGAGCAGTACTTC. This encodes CASSLVGLSSYEQYF.

The rearrangement links TRBV7-6 to TRBJ2-5; D unresolved. CDR3 size: 13 residues. The V end lost 3 bases, the J end lost 5 bases, and 10 bases lay between the germline ends. CDR1 and CDR2 (germline): SGHVS, FNYEAQ. The CDR3 region is CASSFVSGETQYF. CDR3 nucleotide sequence: TGTGCCAGCAGCTTCGTTAGTGGCGAGACCCAGTACTTC.